The 14 T cell receptor beta chains below all came from one sample that was sequenced in a study of cytomegalovirus exposure and HLA in healthy donors. Sequencing used immunoSEQ multiplex PCR; TCRdb keeps in-frame clones, though not all of them. The sample contains over 110,000 clones, about 88% of which appear only once. Sequencing input: PBMCs. Receptors originate from a man between 18 and 29 years old in good health and CMV-seropositive.

This chain joins TRBV7-9 and TRBJ2-3; the match to TRBD1 covers 9 bases. The CDR3 length is 18 residues. CDR1 is SEHNR, CDR2 FQNEAQ, per germline (reference sequence). V dropped 3 bases and J dropped 1; count of bases not matched to a gene: 11. In DNA form, the CDR3 reads TGTGCCAGCAGCTTCCGCCCGGGACAGGGACGTCGCACAGATACGCAGTATTTT. This sequence encodes CASSFRPGQGRRTDTQYF.

This clone was observed a few times. V is TRBV7-9 and J is TRBJ1-1; no clear D gene. The CDR3 runs 13 residues. Germline V gives CDR1 SEHNR, CDR2 FQNEAQ (reference sequence). Trimming stripped 8 bases from V and 3 bases from J, with 13 bases between. For the CDR3, the DNA is TGTGCCAGCGGGAGGCAGACCGACACTGAAGCTTTCTTT. Translating gives CASGRQTDTEAFF.

The chain carries TRBV18 and TRBJ2-6; the D gene is possibly TRBD1 (5 bases). Trimming took 1 base from V and 0 from J, leaving 13 bases between them. The CDR3 is 18 amino acids. The germline V gene has CDR1 KGHSH and CDR2 LQKENI. The DNA for the CDR3 is TGTGCCAGCTCACCACTTGAGCGACAGCCCTCTGGGGCCAACGTCCTGACTTTC. Translation: CASSPLERQPSGANVLTF.

The chain uses TRBV5-1 and TRBJ1-5; D is unclear. Germline V lookup: CDR1 SGHRS, CDR2 YFSETQ. The CDR3 consists of 13 residues. With 0 bases removed from V and 5 bases from J, the gap between germline ends came to 6 bases. DNA of the CDR3: TGCGCCAGCAGCTTGGGGTCGGATCAGCCCCAGCATTTT. It specifies CASSLGSDQPQHF.

This chain connects TRBV19 to TRBJ2-7, with D tentatively TRBD2 (6 bases). This CDR3 spans 15 amino acids. Germline-derived CDR1 and CDR2 are LNHDA and SQIVND (reference sequence). The germline V and J ends were trimmed by 5 bases and 3 bases, with 17 bases remaining between them. The CDR3 DNA reads TGTGCCAGTAGTCCGGGAAGTGGGGGAGGCTACGAGCAGTACTTC. Translated, it gives CASSPGSGGGYEQYF.

This clone was recorded once. This chain connects TRBV27 to TRBJ2-7, with D maybe TRBD2 (5 bases). In germline, CDR1 is MNHEY, CDR2 SMNVEV (reference sequence). Trimming took off 3 bases at V and 2 bases at J, with 8 bases between the two ends. The CDR3 extends over 13 amino acids. The CDR3 region is CASSFQLAYEQYF. DNA of the CDR3: TGTGCCAGCAGTTTTCAACTAGCCTACGAGCAGTACTTC.

The gene calls are TRBV7-8 and TRBJ2-7; no clear D. Deletions cut 5 bases from V and 4 bases from J, with 6 bases between. This CDR3 contains 11 residues. Germline V gives CDR1 SGHVS, CDR2 FQNEAQ. The CDR3 nucleotides read TGTGCCAGCAGCCCAGCGTACGAGCAGTACTTC. Translating gives CASSPAYEQYF.

The V call is TRBV19, the J call TRBJ2-1, with 12 bases aligning to TRBD2. Germline trimming cut 10 bases from V and 4 bases from J; bases unmatched to any gene: 8. CDR3 length: 15 amino acids. Germline assignment: CDR1 LNHDA and CDR2 SQIVND (reference sequence). CDR3 in amino acids: CATQPTSGRYNEQFF. The CDR3 region has the DNA TGTGCCACCCAACCGACTAGCGGGAGATACAATGAGCAGTTCTTC. The variable domain in full, with the rest retrieved from reference TRBV19 and TRBJ2-1, is DGGITQSPKYLFRKEGQNVTLSCEQNLNHDAMYWYRQDPGQGLRLIYYSQIVNDFQKGDIAEGYSVSREKKESFPLTVTSAQKNPTAFYLCATQPTSGRYNEQFFGPGTRLTVL.

The chain employs TRBV6-5 and TRBJ2-7; perhaps TRBD1 as D (6 bases). Trimming left V 7 bases short and J 3 bases short, with 13 bases between. The CDR3 consists of 13 residues. Germline V CDR1 and CDR2: MNHEY, SVGAGI. The CDR3 sequence is CASTGATVYEQYF. CDR3 nucleotide sequence: TGTGCCAGCACAGGGGCTACCGTCTACGAGCAGTACTTC.

The genes are TRBV5-4 and TRBJ2-3; 12 nucleotides align to TRBD2. The germline CDR1 and CDR2 sequences are SGHNT and YYREEE (reference sequence). The CDR3 runs 16 residues. V dropped 4 bases and J dropped 2; count of bases not matched to a gene: 5. The CDR3 nucleotides are TGTGCCAGCAGCCATAGGACTAGCGGGGACACAGATACGCAGTATTTT. This gives the protein CASSHRTSGDTDTQYF.

The genes are TRBV7-9 and TRBJ1-2, with 7 bases identical to TRBD1. V shed 5 bases and J 6 bases; nucleotides not matched to a gene: 12. CDR3 size: 15 residues. The germline gives CDR1 SEHNR, CDR2 FQNEAQ (reference sequence). The CDR3 DNA reads TGTGCCAGCAGCCCCGACAGGGTACGCACAGATGGCTACACCTTC. Protein: CASSPDRVRTDGYTF.

The J gene is TRBJ2-5, the V gene TRBV5-1; no reliable D call. CDR3 length: 12 amino acids. Trimming pared 0 bases from V and 3 bases from J, leaving 3 bases between. Germline V CDR1 and CDR2: SGHRS, YFSETQ. The CDR3 DNA sequence: TGCGCCAGCAGCTTGGTAAAAGAGACCCAGTACTTC. The encoded protein is CASSLVKETQYF.

CDR3 in DNA: TGTGCCAGCAGCGCGCGACGGGGTGAGCAGTTCTTC. It yields the protein CASSARRGEQFF. The chain couples TRBV9 to TRBJ2-1; D may be TRBD2 (5 bases). The ends were cut back, 3 bases at V and 9 bases at J, with 10 bases in the middle. The V gene's germline CDR1 is SGDLS and CDR2 YYNGEE. CDR3 length: 12 amino acids. Based on the CDR3 plus reference TRBV9 and TRBJ2-1, the full variable domain is DSGVTQTPKHLITATGQRVTLRCSPRSGDLSVYWYQQSLDQGLQFLIQYYNGEERAKGNILERFSAQQFPDLHSELNLSSLELGDSALYFCASSARRGEQFFGPGTRLTVL.

V and J are TRBV5-4 and TRBJ1-2, with D tentatively TRBD1 (5 bases). This CDR3 is 13 amino acids long. V lost 0 bases to trimming and J lost 8 bases, with 11 bases between them. Germline V CDR1 and CDR2: SGHNT, YYREEE (reference sequence). This CDR3 reads CASSLEAGQGYTF. In DNA form, the CDR3 reads TGTGCCAGCAGCTTGGAGGCAGGGCAAGGCTACACCTTC.